The 27 T cell receptor beta chains below all came from one sample that was sequenced in a study of CD8+ T cells in alopecia areata. cDNA reverse transcribed from extracted RNA served as the sequencing template. Produced via immunoSEQ multiplex PCR; TCRdb's table is partial and in-frame only. The sample shows some 180,000 clones, just over 55% of them seen only once. Sample: CD8+ T cells sorted from blood. These receptors all stem from a human donor in good health.

This clone came up a few times. J is TRBJ2-7 and V is TRBV7-6; D assignment may be TRBD1 or TRBD2 (5 bases each). The CDR3 sequence is 13 residues long. The germline CDR1 and CDR2 sequences are SGHVS and FNYEAQ. Trimming took off 4 bases at V and 6 bases at J, with 13 bases between the two ends. The chain's CDR3 is CASSSSGTSEQYF. The CDR3 DNA reads TGTGCCAGCAGCTCGTCCGGGACCAGCGAGCAGTACTTC.

This chain joins TRBV29-1 and TRBJ1-2; no definite D call. The germline V and J ends were trimmed by 3 bases and 2 bases, with 10 bases remaining between them. Germline V gene data show CDR1 as SQVTM and CDR2 as ANQGSEA. CDR3 length equals 13 residues. CDR3 DNA: TGCAGCGTTGACTGGGCACCGAACTATGGCTACACCTTC. Protein: CSVDWAPNYGYTF. Based on the CDR3 plus reference TRBV29-1 and TRBJ1-2, the full variable domain is SAVISQKPSRDICQRGTSLTIQCQVDSQVTMMFWYRQQPGQSLTLIATANQGSEATYESGFVIDKFPISRPNLTFSTLTVSNMSPEDSSIYLCSVDWAPNYGYTFGSGTRLTVV.

The chain has TRBV5-6 and TRBJ2-7; 13 positions agree with TRBD2. This CDR3 region has 15 residues. The germline gives CDR1 SGHDT, CDR2 YYEEEE. After removal of 4 bases from V and 2 bases from J, the junction contained 3 bases not matched to a gene. CDR3: CASSPGLAGAYEQYF. The CDR3 DNA is TGTGCCAGCAGCCCCGGACTAGCGGGGGCCTACGAGCAGTACTTC.

In this sample, this clone turned up a few times. The chain joins TRBV4-1 to TRBJ2-3, with D uncertain. Germline V gives CDR1 MGHRA, CDR2 YSYEKL. CDR3 length: 12 residues. Between the trimmed V and J ends, which lost 0 bases and 10 bases, there was a span of 8 bases. The DNA for the CDR3 is TGCGCCAGCAGCCAAGATGCCAAGGCGCAGTATTTT. Its protein is CASSQDAKAQYF.

The chain links TRBV29-1 to TRBJ1-1; the D is unclear. This CDR3 has 11 amino acids. Per the germline V gene, CDR1 is SQVTM and CDR2 is ANQGSEA. The V gene lost 8 bases and the J gene lost 1 base, with 8 bases spanning the gap. CDR3 DNA: TGCAGCTCACGGGGGAACACTGAAGCTTTCTTT. This codes for CSSRGNTEAFF.

The chain links TRBV4-1 to TRBJ1-2, with 7 bases aligning to TRBD1. Looked up from germline, CDR1 is MGHRA and CDR2 is YSYEKL. After removal of 2 bases from V and 8 bases from J, the junction contained 11 bases not matched to a gene. This CDR3 has 15 amino acids. The CDR3 DNA reads as TGCGCCAGCAGCCAACCGGGACAGAACCAGTGGGGCTACACCTTC. This gives the protein CASSQPGQNQWGYTF.

This chain's CDR3 is CASSPSLTEQYF. Written as DNA, the CDR3 is TGTGCCAGCAGCCCCAGCCTGACCGAGCAGTACTTC. The rearrangement joins TRBV7-8 to TRBJ2-7; no definite D call. CDR1 is SGHVS, CDR2 FQNEAQ, per germline. The CDR3 loop spans 12 amino acids. V lost 5 bases, J lost 6 bases, and 11 bases lay in between.

This clone was picked up one time. The chain carries TRBV28 and TRBJ2-3; TRBD2 agrees at 13 bases. The CDR3 is 16 residues long. V trimming: 4 bases; J trimming: 5 bases; junction bases outside the gene matches: 6. Looked up from germline, CDR1 is MDHEN and CDR2 is SYDVKM. The CDR3 spells CASSSGLAGAGDTQYF. The DNA of the CDR3 is TGTGCCAGCAGTTCAGGACTAGCGGGGGCCGGAGATACGCAGTATTTT.

This chain connects TRBV5-6 to TRBJ2-5; D may correspond to TRBD1 or TRBD2 (7 bases each). This CDR3 spans 17 amino acids. CDR1 is SGHDT and CDR2 is YYEEEE in the germline V gene. V lost 0 bases to trimming and J lost 7 bases, with 22 bases between them. The CDR3 DNA reads as TGTGCCAGCAGCTTGGCCAGCGGGACAGCATTCATGGGGACCCAGTACTTC. It translates to CASSLASGTAFMGTQYF.

The chain employs TRBV29-1 and TRBJ2-7; 7 bases match TRBD2. In germline, CDR1 is SQVTM, CDR2 ANQGSEA. This CDR3 has 15 amino acids. V gave up 4 bases and J gave up 2 bases; unmatched junction bases: 11. CDR3 residues: CSVGMGGNRPYEQYF. The CDR3 DNA reads TGCAGCGTTGGGATGGGAGGGAACCGGCCCTACGAGCAGTACTTC.

The CDR3 spells CASSHLNGWDEQFF. CDR3 DNA: TGCGCCAGCAGCCACCTAAACGGGTGGGATGAGCAGTTCTTC. This sequence joins TRBV4-1 and TRBJ2-1; no definite D call. The CDR3 consists of 14 residues. Looked up from germline, CDR1 is MGHRA and CDR2 is YSYEKL. The V end lost 3 bases, the J end lost 8 bases, and 14 bases lay between the germline ends.

V is TRBV6-1 and J is TRBJ1-2; 8 nucleotides align to TRBD1. V trimming: 6 bases; J trimming: 6 bases; junction bases outside the gene matches: 0. The CDR3 totals 11 residues. Per the germline V gene, CDR1 is MNHNS and CDR2 is SASEGT. The CDR3 bases are TGTGCCAGCAGGACAGGGGATGGCTACACCTTC. This codes for CASRTGDGYTF.

V is TRBV13 and J is TRBJ2-1, with D uncertain. The length of the CDR3 is 12 residues. CDR1 is PRHDT and CDR2 is FYEKMQ in the germline V gene (reference sequence). Trimming shortened V by 0 bases and J by 7 bases, and 4 bases separated the two germline ends. In DNA, the CDR3 is TGTGCCAGCAGCTTAGGCCCGAATGAGCAGTTCTTC. Residues: CASSLGPNEQFF.

This chain joins TRBV5-4 and TRBJ2-7; 7 bases are a match to TRBD1. The germline CDR1 and CDR2 sequences are SGHNT and YYREEE (reference sequence). Trimming at V came to 4 bases and at J to 0 bases, leaving 4 bases not matched to a gene. The CDR3 consists of 14 residues. The CDR3 is CASSTGQDSYEQYF. The CDR3 region has the DNA TGTGCCAGCAGCACCGGACAGGACTCCTACGAGCAGTACTTC.

The rearrangement joins TRBV5-4 to TRBJ2-3; 12 bases are shared with TRBD2. Germline CDR1 is SGHNT and CDR2 is YYREEE (reference sequence). The ends lost 4 bases at V and 8 bases at J; junction bases unmatched: 5. This CDR3 region has 14 residues. CDR3 loop: CASSPSGGEGTQYF. The CDR3 DNA sequence: TGTGCCAGCAGCCCTAGCGGGGGGGAAGGTACGCAGTATTTT.

The V gene is TRBV9, the J gene TRBJ2-2; D unclear. The V gene lost 0 bases and the J gene lost 9 bases, with 3 bases spanning the gap. The CDR3 covers 11 residues. Germline V CDR1 and CDR2: SGDLS, YYNGEE. The CDR3 sequence: CASSVERELFF. The CDR3 DNA reads as TGTGCCAGCAGCGTAGAGCGGGAGCTGTTTTTT.

The chain uses TRBV10-3 and TRBJ2-5; possibly TRBD2 for D (6 bases). Trimming cost V 8 bases and J 7 bases, with 23 bases left between them. The CDR3 length is 15 residues. Germline V lookup: CDR1 ENHRY, CDR2 SYGVKD. CDR3 in amino acids: CAISRDPREEGTQYF. In DNA form, the CDR3 reads TGTGCCATCTCGAGGGACCCAAGGGAGGAAGGGACCCAGTACTTC.

With regard to this clone: Other DNA sequences in this specimen translate into the identical CDR3. J is TRBJ1-1 and V is TRBV30; D possibly corresponds to TRBD1 (5 bases). This CDR3 has 13 amino acids. V dropped 0 bases and J dropped 3 bases, with 8 bases sitting between them. Germline V gene data show CDR1 as GTSNPN and CDR2 as SVGIG (reference sequence). The CDR3 here is CAWSVTGDTEAFF. The DNA for the CDR3 is TGTGCCTGGAGTGTAACGGGGGACACTGAAGCTTTCTTT.

This chain links TRBV6-6 with TRBJ2-1; weak D call: TRBD2 (6 bases). Germline lookup yields CDR1 MNHNY and CDR2 SVGAGI (reference sequence). The length of the CDR3 is 15 residues. Trimming pared 3 bases from V and 8 bases from J, leaving 17 bases between. DNA of the CDR3: TGTGCCAGCAGTTATGTACTAGCACCACGGGATGAGCAGTTCTTC. Translation: CASSYVLAPRDEQFF.

This clone was counted between two and nine times. The gene calls are TRBV27 and TRBJ2-1, with TRBD1 matching 8 bases. The CDR3 sequence is 15 residues long. The V segment lost 2 bases and the J segment 6 bases; nucleotides outside the gene matches: 6. Germline CDR1 reads MNHEY; CDR2 reads SMNVEV (reference sequence). CDR3 DNA: TGTGCCAGCAGTTTAGGCAGGGGGCGCAGCAATGAGCAGTTCTTC. It specifies CASSLGRGRSNEQFF.

This chain links TRBV13 with TRBJ2-3, with TRBD1 identical over 10 bases. Germline trimming cut 4 bases from V and 4 bases from J; bases unmatched to any gene: 14. Germline CDR1 PRHDT, CDR2 FYEKMQ (reference sequence). This CDR3 spans 18 amino acids. Here the CDR3 reads CASSSRTGTGVFADTQYF. In DNA form, the CDR3 reads TGTGCCAGCAGCTCGCGCACGGGGACAGGGGTGTTTGCAGATACGCAGTATTTT.

The rearrangement links TRBV12-5 to TRBJ2-6; D tentatively fits TRBD1 or TRBD2 (5 bases each). This CDR3 contains 15 residues. The ends were cut back, 3 bases at V and 1 base at J, with 7 bases in the middle. Germline CDR1 is LGHNT and CDR2 is FRNRAP. The CDR3 loop is CASGFGASGANVLTF. The CDR3 nucleotides are TGTGCTAGTGGTTTCGGGGCATCTGGGGCCAACGTCCTGACTTTC.

The table lists this clone with a few counts. V is TRBV5-1 and J is TRBJ2-7, with TRBD1 as a possible D gene (5 bases). Germline lookup yields CDR1 SGHRS and CDR2 YFSETQ. The CDR3 has 12 amino acids. Trimming stripped 4 bases from V and 6 bases from J, with 11 bases between. The DNA of the CDR3 is TGCGCCAGCAGCCTGGGGCCTCCCGAGCAGTACTTC. This translates into CASSLGPPEQYF.

This clone appeared a few times. This chain joins TRBV7-3 and TRBJ2-1, with D possibly being TRBD2 (5 bases). Germline V gene data show CDR1 as SGHTA and CDR2 as FQGTGA. The CDR3 loop spans 12 amino acids. The V gene lost 5 bases and the J gene lost 12 bases, with 14 bases spanning the gap. CDR3 amino acids: CASSPDGRGQFF. CDR3 nucleotides: TGTGCCAGCAGCCCGGACGGCCGGGGGCAGTTCTTC.

This clone was observed once. This chain connects TRBV5-4 to TRBJ2-7; tentatively, D is TRBD2 (5 bases). The germline gives CDR1 SGHNT, CDR2 YYREEE (reference sequence). The CDR3 extends over 12 amino acids. The ends were cut back, 4 bases at V and 2 bases at J, with 7 bases in the middle. The CDR3 DNA reads TGTGCCAGCAGCCCGGGGACCTACGAGCAGTACTTC. Residues: CASSPGTYEQYF.

V is TRBV5-1 and J is TRBJ2-5; D uncertain. The CDR3 runs 13 residues. Trimming shortened V by 4 bases and J by 0 bases, and 7 bases separated the two germline ends. Per the germline V gene, CDR1 is SGHRS and CDR2 is YFSETQ. The chain's CDR3 is CASSVGHQETQYF. DNA of the CDR3: TGCGCCAGCAGCGTGGGCCACCAAGAGACCCAGTACTTC.

This clone has just a few counts. V and J are TRBV11-2 and TRBJ2-4, with 8 positions matching TRBD1. V dropped 5 bases and J dropped 8; count of bases not matched to a gene: 14. This CDR3 is built from 16 residues. Looked up from germline, CDR1 is SGHAT and CDR2 is FQNNGV. The CDR3, as DNA: TGTGCCAGCAGCCGGCGGCCAGGGGGCGTCGTCGACATTCAGTACTTC. As protein: CASSRRPGGVVDIQYF.